Listed below are T cell receptor beta chains from one sample, sequenced in a study of OX40 agonist ivuxolimab in advanced cancers. The assay was immunoSEQ multiplex PCR, and TCRdb's table has in-frame clones only and misses some. The table includes 75,000 or so clones, 84% detected once. The sequences come from CD4+ or CD8+ T cells sorted from blood, collected in a trial of the OX40 agonist ivuxolimab. The origin of the receptors is an adult with an advanced solid tumor such as melanoma, head and neck, liver or kidney cancer. Each CDR3 is given with its conserved first and last residue. A D gene is named only where the DNA matches it firmly. The listing skips clone size in some rows; elsewhere it reads once, few, many or a size class.

clone_size,cdr3_length,d_call,j_call,v_call,cdr3_nt,cdr3_aa
.,13,.,TRBJ2-7,TRBV27,TGTGCCAGCAGTTTTGGACAGCACAACGAGCAGTACTTC,CASSFGQHNEQYF
medium-sized,17,TRBD2,TRBJ2-1,TRBV11-3,TGTGCCAGCAGCGCCATACCGGGACTAGCGGGGTACAATGAGCAGTTCTTC,CASSAIPGLAGYNEQFF
.,13,TRBD1,TRBJ2-7,TRBV2,TGTGCCAGCAGACGGACAGGGGCCTACGAGCAGTACTTC,CASRRTGAYEQYF
.,13,TRBD1,TRBJ1-1,TRBV11-1,TGTGCCAGCAGCCTGGGACAGGGTGTAGGAGCTTTCTTT,CASSLGQGVGAFF
few,13,.,TRBJ2-7,TRBV11-2,TGTGCCAGCAGCCCTCCGGCCCTCGACGAGCAGTACTTC,CASSPPALDEQYF
.,14,.,TRBJ2-6,TRBV11-2,TGTGCCAGCAGCTTAGGCTCCGGGGCCAACGTCCTGACTTTC,CASSLGSGANVLTF
.,15,TRBD1,TRBJ2-2,TRBV6-4,TGTGCCAGCAGTGCTCCACAGGGGGGCGCCGGGGAGCTGTTTTTT,CASSAPQGGAGELFF
.,16,.,TRBJ2-2,TRBV18,TGTGCCAGCTCACCTCGAGGGCAGGGACCCACCGGGGAGCTGTTTTTT,CASSPRGQGPTGELFF
.,13,.,TRBJ2-1,TRBV27,TGTGCCAGCAGTTTACGGCGGGACACAAAGCAGTTCTTC,CASSLRRDTKQFF
.,12,.,TRBJ2-7,TRBV5-8,TGTGCCAGCAGCAAACTCGTTGGCGAGCAGTACTTC,CASSKLVGEQYF
.,12,.,TRBJ1-1,TRBV28,TGTGCCAGCAGTTACCTAACAGGGGAAGCTTTCTTT,CASSYLTGEAFF
.,15,.,TRBJ2-3,TRBV7-2,TGTGCCAGCAGCTTACTTGGACAGAGCACAGATACGCAGTATTTT,CASSLLGQSTDTQYF
.,16,.,TRBJ1-2,TRBV9,TGTGCCAGCAGCCCCGTGTCAGGGACGGGCAACTATGGCTACACCTTC,CASSPVSGTGNYGYTF
.,17,.,TRBJ2-6,TRBV19,TGTGCCAGTAGTATAGGCCTCATCCGGGCTGGGGCCAACGTCCTGACTTTC,CASSIGLIRAGANVLTF
.,14,.,TRBJ2-7,TRBV4-1,TGCGCCAGCAGCCAAGGGCCCCACTCCTACGAGCAGTACTTC,CASSQGPHSYEQYF
.,14,.,TRBJ1-1,TRBV18,TGTGCCAGCTCACCACCCTCCTCTGGGACTGAAGCTTTCTTT,CASSPPSSGTEAFF
.,15,TRBD1,TRBJ2-1,TRBV2,TGTGCCAGCAGTGATGACAGGGGGACCTACAATGAGCAGTTCTTC,CASSDDRGTYNEQFF
.,15,TRBD1,TRBJ2-2,TRBV5-8,TGTGCCAGCAGCCGGAGGACAGGGAGGACCGGGGAGCTGTTTTTT,CASSRRTGRTGELFF
.,13,TRBD1,TRBJ1-1,TRBV5-1,TGCGCCAGCAGCTTGACAGGGGGTACTCAAGCTTTCTTT,CASSLTGGTQAFF
.,11,.,TRBJ2-3,TRBV29-1,TGCAGCGTGGCAACCACAGATACGCAGTATTTT,CSVATTDTQYF
.,15,TRBD1,TRBJ1-2,TRBV9,TGTGCCAGCAGCGAGGGACAGGCGGCGCTCTCTGGCTACACCTTC,CASSEGQAALSGYTF
.,13,.,TRBJ2-5,TRBV7-2,TGTGCCAGCAGCTCCGGGGGACGAGAGACCCAGTACTTC,CASSSGGRETQYF
.,14,TRBD1,TRBJ1-6,TRBV7-9,TGTGCCAGCAGCGTGACAGGGGTTAATTCACCCCTCCACTTT,CASSVTGVNSPLHF
.,15,.,TRBJ1-1,TRBV7-2,TGTGCCAGCAGCTTCCGTAGGGGCGAGAACACTGAAGCTTTCTTT,CASSFRRGENTEAFF
once,15,.,TRBJ1-6,TRBV7-2,TGTGCCAGCAGCGTGCTCGGGGGTGGTAATTCACCCCTCCACTTT,CASSVLGGGNSPLHF